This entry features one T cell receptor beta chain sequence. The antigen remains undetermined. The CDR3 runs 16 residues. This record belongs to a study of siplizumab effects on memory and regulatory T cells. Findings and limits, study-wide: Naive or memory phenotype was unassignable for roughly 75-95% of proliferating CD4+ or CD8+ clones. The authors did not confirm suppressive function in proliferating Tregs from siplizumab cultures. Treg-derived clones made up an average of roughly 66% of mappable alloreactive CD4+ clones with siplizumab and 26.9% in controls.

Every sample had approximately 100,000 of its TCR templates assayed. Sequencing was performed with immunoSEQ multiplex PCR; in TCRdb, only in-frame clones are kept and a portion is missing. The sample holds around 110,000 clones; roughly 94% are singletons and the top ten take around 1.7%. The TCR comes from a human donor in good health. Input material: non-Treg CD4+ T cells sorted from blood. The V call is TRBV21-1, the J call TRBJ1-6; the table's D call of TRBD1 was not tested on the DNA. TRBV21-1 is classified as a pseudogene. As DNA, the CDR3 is TGTGCCAGCAGCAAAGGGACAGGGGGCTTAGGTTCACCCCTCCACTTT. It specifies CASSKGTGGLGSPLHF.